This entry features one T cell receptor (beta chain) sequence. Its specificity is not known. These data belong to a study of CD8+ T cells in alopecia areata. Across the whole study: Tofacitinib administration to treated patients was oral, at 5 to 10 mg twice daily.

Study-level points and caveats: Scalp sequencing captures resident alphabeta T cells of normal skin too.

Reverse transcribed after extraction, RNA yielded cDNA as the sequencing template. Produced via immunoSEQ multiplex PCR; TCRdb's table is partial and in-frame only. Of roughly 250,000 clones in the sample, 67% were seen once. Germline CDR1 reads LGHNT; CDR2 reads FRNRAP. V shed 5 bases and J shed 2 bases, with 12 bases lying between them. The CDR3 is made up of 14 amino acids. The TCR originated in a human donor with alopecia areata. The sample here was CD4+ T cells sorted from blood, taken at week 0. This chain joins TRBV12-5 and TRBJ1-1, with D possibly TRBD1 on 6 matching bases. This CDR3 is CASGPLGGNTEAFF. The CDR3 DNA follows: TGTGCTAGTGGTCCCCTGGGGGGCAACACTGAAGCTTTCTTT.